The 18 T cell receptor beta chains given below trace back to one sample, sequenced in a study of blood T cell repertoires in COVID-19. The protocol was immunoSEQ multiplex PCR, while the TCRdb copy is restricted to in-frame clones and leaves out a portion. The sample yields roughly 15,000 clones, roughly 91% seen once. The sequenced material came from peripheral blood. The receptor source for this set is a woman of 80 years or more with COVID-19, enrolled during active disease.

The chain recombines TRBV5-6 with TRBJ1-2, with a tentative D call TRBD1 (6 bases). The CDR3 is made up of 14 amino acids. V lost 4 bases to trimming and J lost 2 bases, with 12 bases between them. From germline, CDR1 is SGHDT and CDR2 YYEEEE. This chain's CDR3 is CASSRQASNYGYTF. Written as DNA, the CDR3 is TGTGCCAGCAGCCGACAGGCTTCAAACTATGGCTACACCTTC.

The CDR3 here is CASQGFAQAEAFF. For the CDR3, the DNA is TGTGCCAGTCAGGGGTTTGCGCAAGCTGAAGCTTTCTTT. The genes are TRBV7-9 and TRBJ1-1, with D perhaps matching TRBD1 (6 bases). The CDR3 is 13 residues long. Trimming removed 9 bases at V and 6 bases at J, with 17 bases between. Germline V CDR1 and CDR2: SEHNR, FQNEAQ (reference sequence).

This clone has a single count. The chain recombines TRBV28 with TRBJ2-7; TRBD2 is a possible D gene (8 bases). The CDR3 runs 17 residues. Germline CDR1 MDHEN, CDR2 SYDVKM. With 2 bases removed from V and 2 bases from J, the gap between germline ends came to 19 bases. The CDR3 sequence is CASSLTGGRGPPYEQYF. Written as DNA, the CDR3 is TGTGCCAGCAGTTTAACGGGAGGGAGGGGGCCGCCCTACGAGCAGTACTTC.

The rearrangement joins TRBV24-1 to TRBJ2-5; 15 positions agree with TRBD2. The CDR3 is 17 amino acids. J lost 5 bases, V lost 5 bases, and 8 bases had no gene match. Germline V CDR1 and CDR2: KGHDR, SFDVKD. The CDR3 DNA is TGTGCCACCAGTGCCCCGGGACTAGCGGGAGGTCAGGAGACCCAGTACTTC. Translation gives CATSAPGLAGGQETQYF.

This chain links TRBV9 with TRBJ2-5; D may be TRBD2 (6 bases). The CDR3 is 15 amino acids. V lost 0 bases, J lost 5 bases, and 14 bases lay in between. In germline, CDR1 is SGDLS, CDR2 YYNGEE. The CDR3 nucleotides read TGTGCCAGCAGCGTAGAAAGTGGCGCGGGGGAGACCCAGTACTTC. Amino acid sequence: CASSVESGAGETQYF.

The V gene is TRBV5-5, the J gene TRBJ1-1, with D perhaps matching TRBD1 (5 bases). The CDR3 is 16 amino acids. Germline loops: CDR1 SGHKS, CDR2 YYEKEE (reference sequence). Between the trimmed V and J ends, which lost 4 bases and 1 base, there was a span of 17 bases. This CDR3 reads CASSQIPGGSNTEAFF. The CDR3 region has the DNA TGTGCCAGCAGCCAAATTCCCGGGGGTTCGAACACTGAAGCTTTCTTT. Supplemented by reference TRBV5-5 and TRBJ1-1, the full variable domain reads DAGVTQSPTHLIKTRGQQVTLRCSPISGHKSVSWYQQVLGQGPQFIFQYYEKEERGRGNFPDRFSARQFPNYSSELNVNALLLGDSALYLCASSQIPGGSNTEAFFGQGTRLTVV.

A single count supports this clone. The CDR3 DNA reads as TGCAGTGCTAGTAGGGGAACGGCGACCTACGAGCAGTACTTC. It specifies CSASRGTATYEQYF. The J gene is TRBJ2-7, the V gene TRBV20-1; weak D call: TRBD1 (5 bases). Germline CDR1 DFQATT, CDR2 SNEGSKA (reference sequence). Trimming stripped 3 bases from V and 2 bases from J, with 14 bases between. The CDR3 is 14 amino acids.

This rearrangement joins TRBV4-3 to TRBJ1-6; D might be TRBD1 (6 bases). V was pared by 4 bases and J by 0 bases, with 22 bases between. The CDR3 has 20 amino acids. The germline CDR1 and CDR2 sequences are LGHNA and YSLEER. The CDR3 DNA sequence: TGCGCCAGCAGCCCCAAATCTTCGGACAGCCAAAGCTCCTATAATTCACCCCTCCACTTT. It encodes CASSPKSSDSQSSYNSPLHF.

This chain links TRBV6-6 with TRBJ2-3; 12 positions match TRBD2. Germline loops: CDR1 MNHNY, CDR2 SVGAGI (reference sequence). The CDR3 runs 17 residues. J was trimmed by 3 bases and V by 5 bases; bases with no gene match: 9. The CDR3 DNA is TGTGCCAGCAGTCCTAGCGGGGGGGCCGATCTGACAGATACGCAGTATTTT. Amino acids: CASSPSGGADLTDTQYF.

The genes are TRBV6-5 and TRBJ1-3; perhaps TRBD1 as D (5 bases). V was trimmed by 1 base and J by 6 bases, leaving 13 bases between them. From germline, CDR1 is MNHEY and CDR2 SVGAGI. CDR3 size: 15 residues. CDR3 region: CASSYLSGGANTIYF. DNA of the CDR3: TGTGCCAGCAGTTACTTATCAGGAGGGGCAAACACCATATATTTT.

V is TRBV6-2 or TRBV6-3 and J is TRBJ1-2; D is ambiguous. The germline V gene has CDR1 MNHEY and CDR2 SVGEGT. This CDR3 has 15 amino acids. V was trimmed by 1 base and J by 0 bases, leaving 9 bases between them. The CDR3 spells CASSYFRVSNYGYTF. CDR3 sequence (DNA): TGTGCCAGCAGTTACTTTCGGGTCTCTAACTATGGCTACACCTTC.

This clone was recorded once. The V gene is TRBV6-5, the J gene TRBJ1-5; D remains ambiguous. The V gene's germline CDR1 is MNHEY and CDR2 SVGAGI. The V gene lost 0 bases and the J gene lost 0 bases, with 9 bases spanning the gap. The CDR3 totals 16 residues. CDR3 sequence reads: CASSYSSKLSNQPQHF. CDR3 DNA sequence: TGTGCCAGCAGTTACTCGTCCAAACTTAGCAATCAGCCCCAGCATTTT.

The rearrangement uses TRBV7-9 and TRBJ2-7; D is unresolved. V was pared by 4 bases and J by 6 bases, with 7 bases between. The length of the CDR3 is 11 residues. Germline V gives CDR1 SEHNR, CDR2 FQNEAQ (reference sequence). The CDR3 reads CASSSNSEQYF. In nucleotides, the CDR3 is TGTGCCAGCAGCTCCAATAGCGAGCAGTACTTC.

This chain links TRBV10-3 with TRBJ2-3, with TRBD2 identical over 12 bases. The CDR3 has 14 residues. The trim removed 6 bases at V and 5 bases at J, leaving 3 bases unmatched. Germline loops: CDR1 ENHRY, CDR2 SYGVKD. The CDR3 reads CAISELAGGDTQYF. DNA for the CDR3: TGTGCCATCAGCGAACTAGCGGGAGGAGATACGCAGTATTTT.

The chain couples TRBV18 to TRBJ2-5; TRBD2 agrees at 10 bases. After removal of 2 bases from V and 5 bases from J, the junction contained 8 bases not matched to a gene. The CDR3 covers 16 residues. The germline V gene encodes CDR1 KGHSH and CDR2 LQKENI. In DNA form, the CDR3 reads TGTGCCAGCTCACCATGGGAGCGGGAGGGCCGTGAGACCCAGTACTTC. Translated: CASSPWEREGRETQYF.

CDR3 sequence reads: CASSLGAGAPYEQYF. For the CDR3, the DNA is TGTGCCAGCAGCTTAGGCGCAGGGGCACCCTACGAGCAGTACTTC. V is TRBV11-1 and J is TRBJ2-7; D is perhaps TRBD1 (6 bases). The germline V gene encodes CDR1 SGHAT and CDR2 FQDESV (reference sequence). V lost 1 base and J 2 bases, leaving 12 bases between the germline ends. This CDR3 contains 15 residues.

The chain carries TRBV10-3 and TRBJ1-5, with 8 bases that match TRBD1. V was pared by 5 bases and J by 4 bases, with 4 bases of the junction left unmatched. This CDR3 has 14 residues. Looked up from germline, CDR1 is ENHRY and CDR2 is SYGVKD. CDR3 DNA sequence: TGTGCCATCAGTTCCGGGACAGGTAATCAGCCCCAGCATTTT. It is translated as CAISSGTGNQPQHF.

Only one count was recorded for this clone. The rearrangement links TRBV7-3 to TRBJ2-1, with TRBD1 matching 7 bases. The CDR3 covers 15 residues. Germline V gene lookup returns CDR1 SGHTA and CDR2 FQGTGA. Losses at the gene ends were 1 base for V and 2 bases for J; bases not matched to a gene: 2. CDR3 DNA: TGTGCCAGCAGCTTAAGACAGGGACCCTACAATGAGCAGTTCTTC. Protein sequence: CASSLRQGPYNEQFF.